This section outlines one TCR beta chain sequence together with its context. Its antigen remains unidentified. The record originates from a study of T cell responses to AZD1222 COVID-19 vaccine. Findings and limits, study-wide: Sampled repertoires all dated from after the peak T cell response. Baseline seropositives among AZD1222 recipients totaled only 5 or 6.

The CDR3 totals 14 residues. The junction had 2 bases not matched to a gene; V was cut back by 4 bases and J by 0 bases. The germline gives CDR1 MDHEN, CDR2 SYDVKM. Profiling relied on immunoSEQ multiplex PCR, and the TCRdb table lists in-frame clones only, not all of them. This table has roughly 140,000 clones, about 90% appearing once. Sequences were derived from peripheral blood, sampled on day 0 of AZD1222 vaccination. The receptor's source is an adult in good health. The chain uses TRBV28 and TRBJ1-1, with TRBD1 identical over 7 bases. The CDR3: CASSSGTVNTEAFF. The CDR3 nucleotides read TGTGCCAGCAGTTCCGGGACAGTGAACACTGAAGCTTTCTTT.